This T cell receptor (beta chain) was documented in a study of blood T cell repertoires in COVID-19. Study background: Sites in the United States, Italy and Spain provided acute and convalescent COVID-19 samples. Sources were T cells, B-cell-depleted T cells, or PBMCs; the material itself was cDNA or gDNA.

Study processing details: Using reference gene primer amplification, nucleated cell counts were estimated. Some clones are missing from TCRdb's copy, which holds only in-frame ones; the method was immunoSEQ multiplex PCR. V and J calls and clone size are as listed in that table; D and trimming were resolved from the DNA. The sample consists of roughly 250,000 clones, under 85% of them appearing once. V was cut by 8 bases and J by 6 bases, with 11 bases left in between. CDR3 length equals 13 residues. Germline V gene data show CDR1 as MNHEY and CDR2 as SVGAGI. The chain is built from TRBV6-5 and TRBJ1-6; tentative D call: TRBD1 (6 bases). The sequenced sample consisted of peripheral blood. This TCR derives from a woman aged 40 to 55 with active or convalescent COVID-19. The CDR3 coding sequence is TGTGCCAGCCAGGGGAGGGGTAATTCACCCCTCCACTTT. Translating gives CASQGRGNSPLHF.